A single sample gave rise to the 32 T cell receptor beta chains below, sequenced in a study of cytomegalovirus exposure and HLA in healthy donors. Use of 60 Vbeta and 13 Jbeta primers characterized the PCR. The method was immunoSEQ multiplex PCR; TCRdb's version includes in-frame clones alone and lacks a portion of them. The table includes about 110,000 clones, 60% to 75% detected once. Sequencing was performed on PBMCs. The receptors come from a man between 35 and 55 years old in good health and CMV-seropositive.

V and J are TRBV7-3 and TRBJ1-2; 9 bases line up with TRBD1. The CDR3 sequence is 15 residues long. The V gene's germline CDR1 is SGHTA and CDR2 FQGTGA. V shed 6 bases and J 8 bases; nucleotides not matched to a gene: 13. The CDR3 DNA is TGTGCCAGCAGTCCGGACCCCGGGACAGGGAACGGCTACACCTTC. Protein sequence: CASSPDPGTGNGYTF.

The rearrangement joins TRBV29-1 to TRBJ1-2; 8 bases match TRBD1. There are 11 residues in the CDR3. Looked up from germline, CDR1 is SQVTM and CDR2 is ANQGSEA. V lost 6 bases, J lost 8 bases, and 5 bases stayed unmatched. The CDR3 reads CSVLTGGGYTF. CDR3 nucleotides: TGCAGCGTGCTAACAGGGGGGGGCTACACCTTC.

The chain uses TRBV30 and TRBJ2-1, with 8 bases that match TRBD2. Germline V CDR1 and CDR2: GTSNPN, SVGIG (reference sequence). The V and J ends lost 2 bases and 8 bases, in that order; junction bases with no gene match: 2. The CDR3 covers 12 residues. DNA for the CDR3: TGTGCCTGGAGTCTCGGGGGGGATGAGCAGTTCTTC. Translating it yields CAWSLGGDEQFF.

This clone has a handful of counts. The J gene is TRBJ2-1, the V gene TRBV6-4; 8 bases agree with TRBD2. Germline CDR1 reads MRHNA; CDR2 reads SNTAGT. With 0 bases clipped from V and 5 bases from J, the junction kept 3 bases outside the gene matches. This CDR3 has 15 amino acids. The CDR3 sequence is CASSDSAGANNEQFF. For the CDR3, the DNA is TGTGCCAGCAGTGACTCAGCGGGAGCCAACAATGAGCAGTTCTTC.

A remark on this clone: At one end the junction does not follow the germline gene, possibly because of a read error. The CDR3 DNA reads as TGTGCCAGCAGTTTATCTCCTAGCGGAGGGGGGTCAGTCTTC. It translates to CASSLSPSGGGSVF. J is TRBJ2-1 and V is TRBV27; possibly TRBD2 for D (7 bases). Germline V CDR1 and CDR2: MNHEY, SMNVEV (reference sequence). The CDR3 is 14 residues long.

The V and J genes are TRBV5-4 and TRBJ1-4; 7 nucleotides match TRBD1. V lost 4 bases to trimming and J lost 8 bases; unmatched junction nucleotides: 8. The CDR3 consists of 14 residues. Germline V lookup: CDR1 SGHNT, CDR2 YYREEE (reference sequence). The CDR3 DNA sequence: TGTGCCAGCAGCCGGGACAGCCGTCCCGAAAAACTGTTTTTT. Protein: CASSRDSRPEKLFF.

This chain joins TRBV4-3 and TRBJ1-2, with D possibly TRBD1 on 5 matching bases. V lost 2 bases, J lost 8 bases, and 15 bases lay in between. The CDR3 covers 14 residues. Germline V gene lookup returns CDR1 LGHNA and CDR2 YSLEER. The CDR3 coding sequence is TGCGCCAGCAGCCAACCGCAAGGGGCGGGGGGCTACACCTTC. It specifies CASSQPQGAGGYTF.

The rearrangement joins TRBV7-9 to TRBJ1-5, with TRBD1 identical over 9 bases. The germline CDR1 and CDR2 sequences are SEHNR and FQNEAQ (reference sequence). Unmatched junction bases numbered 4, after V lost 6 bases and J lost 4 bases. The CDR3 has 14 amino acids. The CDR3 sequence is CASRGGQGNQPQHF. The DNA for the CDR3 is TGTGCCAGCAGAGGGGGACAGGGTAATCAGCCCCAGCATTTT.

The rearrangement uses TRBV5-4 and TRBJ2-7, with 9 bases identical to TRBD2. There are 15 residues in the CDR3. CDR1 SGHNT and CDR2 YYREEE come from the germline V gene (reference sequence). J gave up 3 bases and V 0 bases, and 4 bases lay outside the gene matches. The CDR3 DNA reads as TGTGCCAGCAGCTTGGGCAGACTAGCGGACTACGAGCAGTACTTC. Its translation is CASSLGRLADYEQYF.

CDR3 nucleotide sequence: TGTGCCAGCAGCTTAACAGGGTCGGATGAGCAGTTCTTC. Protein: CASSLTGSDEQFF. The rearrangement uses TRBV7-2 and TRBJ2-1; D possibly corresponds to TRBD1 (6 bases). Trimming stripped 2 bases from V and 8 bases from J, with 10 bases between. From germline, CDR1 is SGHTA and CDR2 FQGNSA. This CDR3 region has 13 residues.

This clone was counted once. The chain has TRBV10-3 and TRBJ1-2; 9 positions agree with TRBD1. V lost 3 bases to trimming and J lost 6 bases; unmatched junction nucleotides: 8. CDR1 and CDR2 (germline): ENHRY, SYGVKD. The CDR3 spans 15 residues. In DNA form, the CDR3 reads TGTGCCATCAGTGAAGTCGGGGACAGGGATCATGGCTACACCTTC. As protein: CAISEVGDRDHGYTF.

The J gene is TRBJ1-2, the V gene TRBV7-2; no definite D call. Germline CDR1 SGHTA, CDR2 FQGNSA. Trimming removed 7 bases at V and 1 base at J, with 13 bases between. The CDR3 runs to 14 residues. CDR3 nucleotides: TGTGCCAGCACCATAACCGGGATTAACTATGGCTACACCTTC. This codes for CASTITGINYGYTF.

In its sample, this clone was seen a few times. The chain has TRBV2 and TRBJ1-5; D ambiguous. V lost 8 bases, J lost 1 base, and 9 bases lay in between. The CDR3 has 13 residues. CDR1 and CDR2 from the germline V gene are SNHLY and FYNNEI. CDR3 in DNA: TGTGCCAGCGGAGGGCGGAGCAATCAGCCCCAGCATTTT. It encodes CASGGRSNQPQHF.

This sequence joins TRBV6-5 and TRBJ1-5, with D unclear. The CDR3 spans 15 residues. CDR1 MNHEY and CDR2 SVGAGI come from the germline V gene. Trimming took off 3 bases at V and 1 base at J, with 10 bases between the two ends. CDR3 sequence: CASSYSRQSNQPQHF. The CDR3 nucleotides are TGTGCCAGCAGTTATTCGAGGCAGAGCAATCAGCCCCAGCATTTT.

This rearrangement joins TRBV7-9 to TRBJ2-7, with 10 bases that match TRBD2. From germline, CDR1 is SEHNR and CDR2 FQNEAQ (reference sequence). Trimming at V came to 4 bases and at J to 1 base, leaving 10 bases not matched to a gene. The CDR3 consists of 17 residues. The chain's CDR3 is CASSSRASGRKSYEQYF. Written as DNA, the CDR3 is TGTGCCAGCAGCTCCCGGGCTAGCGGGAGAAAATCCTACGAGCAGTACTTC.

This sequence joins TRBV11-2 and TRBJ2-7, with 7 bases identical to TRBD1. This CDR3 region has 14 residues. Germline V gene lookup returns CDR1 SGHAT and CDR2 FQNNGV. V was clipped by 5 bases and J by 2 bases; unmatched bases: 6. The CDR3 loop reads CASSPPGTAYEQYF. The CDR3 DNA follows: TGTGCCAGCAGCCCCCCCGGGACAGCCTACGAGCAGTACTTC.

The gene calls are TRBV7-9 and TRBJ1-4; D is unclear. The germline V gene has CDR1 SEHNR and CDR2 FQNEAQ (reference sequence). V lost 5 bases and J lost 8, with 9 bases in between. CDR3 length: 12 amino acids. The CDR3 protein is CASSPNQEKLFF. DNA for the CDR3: TGTGCCAGCAGCCCCAACCAGGAAAAACTGTTTTTT.

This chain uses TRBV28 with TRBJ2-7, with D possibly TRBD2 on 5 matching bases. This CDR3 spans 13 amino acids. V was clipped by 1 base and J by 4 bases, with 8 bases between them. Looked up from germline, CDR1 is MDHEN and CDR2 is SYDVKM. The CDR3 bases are TGTGCCAGCAGTTTATTTCGAGGGTACGAGCAGTACTTC. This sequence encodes CASSLFRGYEQYF. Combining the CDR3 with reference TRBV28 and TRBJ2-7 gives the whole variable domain DVKVTQSSRYLVKRTGEKVFLECVQDMDHENMFWYRQDPGLGLRLIYFSYDVKMKEKGDIPEGYSVSREKKERFSLILESASTNQTSMYLCASSLFRGYEQYFGPGTRLTVT.

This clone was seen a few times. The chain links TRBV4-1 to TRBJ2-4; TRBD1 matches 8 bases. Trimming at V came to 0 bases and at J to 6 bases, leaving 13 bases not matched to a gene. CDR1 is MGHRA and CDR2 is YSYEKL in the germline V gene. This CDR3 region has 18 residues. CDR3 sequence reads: CASSQEGTGVHPGNIQYF. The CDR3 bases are TGCGCCAGCAGCCAAGAAGGGACAGGCGTCCACCCAGGAAACATTCAGTACTTC.

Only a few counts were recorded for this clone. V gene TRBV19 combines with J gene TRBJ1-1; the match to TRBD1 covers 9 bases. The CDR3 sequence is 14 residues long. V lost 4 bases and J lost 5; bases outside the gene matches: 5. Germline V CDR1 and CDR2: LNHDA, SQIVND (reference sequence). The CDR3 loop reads CASSTTGGATEAFF. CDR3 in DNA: TGTGCCAGTAGTACTACAGGGGGCGCGACTGAAGCTTTCTTT.

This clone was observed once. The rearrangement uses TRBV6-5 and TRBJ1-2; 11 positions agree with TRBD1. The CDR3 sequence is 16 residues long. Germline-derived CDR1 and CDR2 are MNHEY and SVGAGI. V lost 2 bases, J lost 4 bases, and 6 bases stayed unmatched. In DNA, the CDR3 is TGTGCCAGCAGTTACATCGGACAGGGGGCGGGCTATGGCTACACCTTC. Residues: CASSYIGQGAGYGYTF.

CDR3 sequence reads: CASSKTVLEAFF. CDR3 DNA: TGTGCCAGCAGTAAGACTGTACTTGAAGCTTTCTTT. V and J are TRBV28 and TRBJ1-1, with D unclear. The CDR3 length is 12 residues. Germline CDR1 MDHEN, CDR2 SYDVKM. V lost 5 bases, J lost 7 bases, and 11 bases lay in between.

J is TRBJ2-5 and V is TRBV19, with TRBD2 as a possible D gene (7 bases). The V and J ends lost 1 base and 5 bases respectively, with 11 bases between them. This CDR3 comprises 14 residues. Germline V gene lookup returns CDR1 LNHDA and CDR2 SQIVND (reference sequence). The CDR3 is CASSIVGGGETQYF. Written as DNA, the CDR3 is TGTGCCAGTAGTATAGTTGGGGGGGGCGAGACCCAGTACTTC.

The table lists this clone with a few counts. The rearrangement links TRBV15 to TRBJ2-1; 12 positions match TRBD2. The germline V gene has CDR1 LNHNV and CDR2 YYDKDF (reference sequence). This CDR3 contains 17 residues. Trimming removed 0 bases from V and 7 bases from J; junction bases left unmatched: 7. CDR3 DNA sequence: TGTGCCACCAGCAGAGAATCTAGCGGGAGGGCGTTTAATGAGCAGTTCTTC. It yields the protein CATSRESSGRAFNEQFF.

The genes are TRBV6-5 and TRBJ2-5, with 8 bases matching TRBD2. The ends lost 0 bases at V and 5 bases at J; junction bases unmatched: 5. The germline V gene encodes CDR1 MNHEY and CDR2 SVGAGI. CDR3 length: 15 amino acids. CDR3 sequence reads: CASSYSAGGGETQYF. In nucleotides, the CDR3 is TGTGCCAGCAGTTACTCGGCGGGAGGCGGGGAGACCCAGTACTTC.

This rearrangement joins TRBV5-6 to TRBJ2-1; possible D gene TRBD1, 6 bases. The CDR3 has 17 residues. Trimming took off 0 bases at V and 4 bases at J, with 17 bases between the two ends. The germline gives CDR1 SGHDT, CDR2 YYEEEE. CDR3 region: CASSLANGQLIYNEQFF. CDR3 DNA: TGTGCCAGCAGCTTGGCCAATGGACAGTTGATTTACAATGAGCAGTTCTTC.

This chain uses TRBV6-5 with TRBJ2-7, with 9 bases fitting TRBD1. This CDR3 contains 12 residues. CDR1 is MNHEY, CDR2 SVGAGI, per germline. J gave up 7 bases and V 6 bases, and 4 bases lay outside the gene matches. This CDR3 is CASRQGAGEQYV. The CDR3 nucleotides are TGTGCCAGCAGACAGGGGGCGGGGGAGCAGTACGTC.

CDR3 sequence: CASTTLGVYGYTF. CDR3 in DNA: TGTGCCAGCACGACGCTAGGGGTCTATGGCTACACCTTC. The V gene is TRBV6-1, the J gene TRBJ1-2; tentative D call: TRBD1 (5 bases). V was pared by 7 bases and J by 4 bases, with 13 bases between. Germline loops: CDR1 MNHNS, CDR2 SASEGT. This CDR3 region has 13 residues.

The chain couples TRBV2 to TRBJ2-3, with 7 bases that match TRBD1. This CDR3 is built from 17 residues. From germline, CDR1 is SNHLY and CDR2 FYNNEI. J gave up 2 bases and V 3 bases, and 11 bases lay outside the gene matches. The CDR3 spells CASSENPWDRNTDTQYF. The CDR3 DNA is TGTGCCAGCAGTGAGAATCCGTGGGACAGAAACACAGATACGCAGTATTTT.

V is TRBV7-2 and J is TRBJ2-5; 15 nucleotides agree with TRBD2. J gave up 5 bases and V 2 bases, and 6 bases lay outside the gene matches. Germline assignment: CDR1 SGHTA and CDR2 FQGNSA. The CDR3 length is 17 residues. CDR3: CASSLPGLAGGGETQYF. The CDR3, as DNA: TGTGCCAGCAGCTTACCGGGACTAGCGGGAGGCGGGGAGACCCAGTACTTC.

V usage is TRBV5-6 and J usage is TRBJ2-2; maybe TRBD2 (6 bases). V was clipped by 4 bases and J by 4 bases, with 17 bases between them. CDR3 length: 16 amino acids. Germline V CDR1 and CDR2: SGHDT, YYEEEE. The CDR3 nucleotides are TGTGCCAGCAGCCTTGGCCGTACCGGGAGCACCGGGGAGCTGTTTTTT. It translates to CASSLGRTGSTGELFF.

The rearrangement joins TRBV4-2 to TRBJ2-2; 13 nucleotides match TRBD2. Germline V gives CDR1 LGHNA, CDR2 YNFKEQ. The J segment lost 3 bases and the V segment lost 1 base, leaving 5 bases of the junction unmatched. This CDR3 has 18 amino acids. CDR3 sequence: CASSQVGLAGADTGELFF. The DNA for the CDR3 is TGTGCCAGCAGCCAAGTAGGACTAGCGGGAGCGGACACCGGGGAGCTGTTTTTT.